The 7 T cell receptor beta chains in this list originate from one sample, sequenced in a study of STAT5B mutations in CD4+ large granular lymphocyte leukemia. TCRdb's copy holds only in-frame clones and misses some; the assay was immunoSEQ multiplex PCR. The repertoire consists of some 35,000 clones, with 65% to 80% occurring once and the leading ten covering roughly 2.1%. The sequenced material came from CD4+ T cells from blood buffy coats. These receptor sequences come from a human donor in good health.

This chain connects TRBV7-9 to TRBJ2-2, with D perhaps TRBD1 or TRBD2 (5 bases each). V gave up 7 bases and J gave up 4 bases, with 25 bases separating them. Germline assignment: CDR1 SEHNR and CDR2 FQNEAQ (reference sequence). The CDR3 totals 18 residues. The CDR3 DNA sequence: TGTGCCAGCACCGATATTTGGTCACGGCAGGGAGTCACCGGGGAGCTGTTTTTT. Its translation is CASTDIWSRQGVTGELFF. Drawing the rest from reference TRBV7-9 and TRBJ2-2, the complete variable domain is DTGVSQNPRHKITKRGQNVTFRCDPISEHNRLYWYRQTLGQGPEFLTYFQNEAQLEKSRLLSDRFSAERPKGSFSTLEIQRTEQGDSAMYLCASTDIWSRQGVTGELFFGEGSRLTVL.

The chain uses TRBV28 and TRBJ2-7, with D maybe TRBD1 (6 bases). Germline V lookup: CDR1 MDHEN, CDR2 SYDVKM. The CDR3 length is 15 residues. Trimming took 7 bases from V and 2 from J, leaving 18 bases between them. The CDR3 nucleotides read TGTGCCAGCAAGTATAGGGGGATCGCTCCCTACGAGCAGTACTTC. Amino acids: CASKYRGIAPYEQYF.

The J gene is TRBJ2-3, the V gene TRBV11-3; D possibly corresponds to TRBD1 (6 bases). This CDR3 comprises 15 residues. CDR1 SGHNT and CDR2 YENEEA come from the germline V gene. Deletions cut 5 bases from V and 0 bases from J, with 12 bases between. CDR3 bases: TGTGCCAGCAGCCTCATGGGACAAAGCACAGATACGCAGTATTTT. Its translation: CASSLMGQSTDTQYF. Combining the CDR3 with reference TRBV11-3 and TRBJ2-3 gives the whole variable domain EAGVVQSPRYKIIEKKQPVAFWCNPISGHNTLYWYLQNLGQGPELLIRYENEEAVDDSQLPKDRFSAERLKGVDSTLKIQPAELGDSAVYLCASSLMGQSTDTQYFGPGTRLTVL.

This rearrangement joins TRBV7-8 to TRBJ2-5, with a tentative D call TRBD2 (5 bases). The germline CDR1 and CDR2 sequences are SGHVS and FQNEAQ. This CDR3 comprises 14 residues. V lost 5 bases and J lost 4, with 14 bases in between. Here the CDR3 DNA reads TGTGCCAGCAGCCCCGCCGGAGGCGGAGAGACCCAGTACTTC. It specifies CASSPAGGGETQYF. Complete variable domain (other parts from reference TRBV7-8 and TRBJ2-5): GAGVSQSPRYKVAKRGQDVALRCDPISGHVSLFWYQQALGQGPEFLTYFQNEAQLDKSGLPSDRFFAERPEGSVSTLKIQRTQQEDSAVYLCASSPAGGGETQYFGPGTRLLVL.

This chain links TRBV5-5 with TRBJ2-7; tentative D call: TRBD1 (6 bases). V dropped 4 bases and J dropped 3 bases, with 17 bases sitting between them. Germline-derived CDR1 and CDR2 are SGHKS and YYEKEE (reference sequence). The CDR3 contains 15 residues. CDR3 sequence (DNA): TGTGCCAGCAGCCGCGACCGGGACACAGGCTACGAGCAGTACTTC. Amino acid sequence: CASSRDRDTGYEQYF.

The chain joins TRBV7-9 to TRBJ1-2, with TRBD1 as a possible D gene (6 bases). CDR3 length equals 14 residues. V lost 0 bases and J 8 bases, leaving 13 bases between the germline ends. The germline V gene encodes CDR1 SEHNR and CDR2 FQNEAQ (reference sequence). The CDR3 spells CASSLAGGLRGYTF. As DNA, the CDR3 is TGTGCCAGCAGCTTAGCAGGGGGACTAAGGGGCTACACCTTC.

This clone was seen only once. V usage is TRBV11-2 and J usage is TRBJ2-3, with 13 bases identical to TRBD2. Germline lookup yields CDR1 SGHAT and CDR2 FQNNGV. The CDR3 runs 19 residues. V lost 5 bases, J lost 0 bases, and 11 bases stayed unmatched. CDR3 sequence (DNA): TGTGCCAGCAGCGACTCGGGACTAGCGGGGAGTTCTAGCACAGATACGCAGTATTTT. This gives the protein CASSDSGLAGSSSTDTQYF.